The 14 T cell receptor beta chains presented below share a single source sample, sequenced in a study of blood T cell repertoires in COVID-19. Data came from immunoSEQ multiplex PCR; TCRdb stores just in-frame clones and leaves some out. The table has tens of thousands of clones, approximately 83% seen once; the top ten hold 9.6%. The sequenced material came from peripheral blood. The receptor set was obtained from a man older than 75 with COVID-19, enrolled during active disease.

The V gene is TRBV11-3, the J gene TRBJ2-4; 10 positions agree with TRBD1. From germline, CDR1 is SGHNT and CDR2 YENEEA. V gave up 5 bases and J gave up 9 bases; unmatched junction bases: 7. This CDR3 has 14 amino acids. CDR3 DNA: TGTGCCAGCAGCGCGGGACAGGGGTCTAGCATTCAGTACTTC. Its translation is CASSAGQGSSIQYF.

The table lists this clone with a few counts. The V and J genes are TRBV4-1 and TRBJ2-1; 8 positions match TRBD2. This CDR3 is 19 amino acids long. CDR1 is MGHRA, CDR2 YSYEKL, per germline. The junction had 11 bases not matched to a gene; V was cut back by 1 base and J by 0 bases. The CDR3 DNA is TGCGCCAGCAGCCAAGTGGCGTTAGCGGGGTTAAGCTCCTACAATGAGCAGTTCTTC. Its translation is CASSQVALAGLSSYNEQFF.

This chain uses TRBV4-3 with TRBJ2-1; tentative D call: TRBD1 (5 bases). V gave up 0 bases and J gave up 5 bases, with 14 bases separating them. The CDR3 is made up of 16 amino acids. Germline values: CDR1 LGHNA, CDR2 YSLEER. CDR3 region: CASSQDTGATDNEQFF. The CDR3 nucleotides are TGCGCCAGCAGCCAAGATACAGGAGCGACAGACAATGAGCAGTTCTTC.

A single count supports this clone. The chain combines TRBV24-1 with TRBJ2-2; TRBD2 aligns across 7 bases. The CDR3 spans 15 residues. After removal of 5 bases from V and 1 base from J, the junction contained 3 bases not matched to a gene. Looked up from germline, CDR1 is KGHDR and CDR2 is SFDVKD. This CDR3 is CATSGSGMNTGELFF. The CDR3 bases are TGTGCCACCAGTGGGAGCGGGATGAACACCGGGGAGCTGTTTTTT.

The V gene is TRBV9, the J gene TRBJ2-7; 7 bases align to TRBD1. In germline, CDR1 is SGDLS, CDR2 YYNGEE. Germline trimming cut 4 bases from V and 5 bases from J; bases unmatched to any gene: 6. There are 13 residues in the CDR3. CDR3 coding DNA: TGTGCCAGCAGCACCCGTACAGGGGACGAGCAGTACTTC. It translates to CASSTRTGDEQYF.

This chain links TRBV5-4 with TRBJ2-4; the match to TRBD1 covers 9 bases. Germline V gives CDR1 SGHNT, CDR2 YYREEE (reference sequence). The trim removed 5 bases at V and 4 bases at J, leaving 7 bases unmatched. The CDR3 has 15 amino acids. The CDR3 protein is CASRAGTGTKNIQYF. The DNA of the CDR3 is TGTGCCAGCAGAGCCGGGACAGGGACTAAAAACATTCAGTACTTC.

The chain links TRBV7-8 to TRBJ1-1, with D possibly TRBD1 on 6 matching bases. V lost 5 bases and J 7 bases, leaving 14 bases between the germline ends. Germline CDR1 SGHVS, CDR2 FQNEAQ. The CDR3 has 13 residues. The DNA for the CDR3 is TGTGCCAGCAGCAACCGACAGGTTAGTGAAGCTTTCTTT. This translates into CASSNRQVSEAFF.

This chain links TRBV24-1 with TRBJ2-5; maybe TRBD2 (6 bases). CDR1 is KGHDR and CDR2 is SFDVKD in the germline V gene. Trimming removed 2 bases at V and 4 bases at J, with 22 bases between. This CDR3 comprises 18 residues. The CDR3 loop is CATSDSNLPIKGGETQYF. The CDR3 coding sequence is TGTGCCACCAGTGATTCAAACCTACCAATTAAGGGAGGAGAGACCCAGTACTTC.

The CDR3 region is CASSFGGTVTYEQYF. As DNA, the CDR3 is TGTGCCAGCAGTTTCGGAGGGACAGTTACCTACGAGCAGTACTTC. The genes are TRBV28 and TRBJ2-7, with D perhaps matching TRBD1 (7 bases). V was shortened by 3 bases and J by 2 bases, with 14 bases between the two germline ends. There are 15 residues in the CDR3. CDR1 and CDR2 (germline): MDHEN, SYDVKM.

The chain recombines TRBV18 with TRBJ1-2, with D unresolved. This CDR3 has 16 residues. The V gene lost 4 bases and the J gene lost 2 bases, with 17 bases spanning the gap. Germline CDR1 is KGHSH and CDR2 is LQKENI. CDR3 residues: CASSQQALGMNYGYTF. The CDR3 region has the DNA TGTGCCAGCTCACAGCAGGCCCTGGGTATGAACTATGGCTACACCTTC.

This sequence joins TRBV3-1 (or the pseudogene TRBV3-2) and TRBJ1-5; 7 bases are a match to TRBD1. After removal of 5 bases from V and 7 bases from J, the junction contained 14 bases not matched to a gene. Germline-derived CDR1 and CDR2 are LGHDT and YNNKEL (reference sequence). This CDR3 has 16 residues. The CDR3 coding sequence is TGTGCCAGCAGCAGCCGGTACAGACAGGGTTGGCAGCCCCAGCATTTT. Amino acid sequence: CASSSRYRQGWQPQHF.

The chain joins TRBV6-6 to TRBJ2-7; D call uncertain. This CDR3 spans 16 amino acids. Trimming shortened V by 0 bases and J by 7 bases, and 19 bases separated the two germline ends. The germline V gene has CDR1 MNHNY and CDR2 SVGAGI (reference sequence). The CDR3 nucleotides read TGTGCCAGCAGTTACTCCCCCCCTGGGCCTCGGCTAGAGCAGTACGTC. This sequence encodes CASSYSPPGPRLEQYV.

This rearrangement joins TRBV7-2 to TRBJ2-3; 9 nucleotides match TRBD2. CDR3 length equals 13 residues. Germline trimming cut 8 bases from V and 8 bases from J; bases unmatched to any gene: 8. CDR1 is SGHTA and CDR2 is FQGNSA in the germline V gene. Here the CDR3 reads CASGRGGTGTQYF. As DNA, the CDR3 is TGTGCCAGCGGGCGGGGGGGCACTGGTACGCAGTATTTT.

V and J are TRBV7-3 and TRBJ1-1, with D unresolved. The ends were cut back, 1 base at V and 0 bases at J, with 9 bases in the middle. CDR1 SGHTA and CDR2 FQGTGA come from the germline V gene. The CDR3 length is 15 residues. The CDR3 bases are TGTGCCAGCAGCTTAAGAGCGGGGATGAACACTGAAGCTTTCTTT. Translating it yields CASSLRAGMNTEAFF.